This TCR beta chain emerged from a study of T-cell memory formation after mild COVID-19 (dated by TCRdb to about 2021). Regarding the study in general: Most TCR sequence clusters were specific to one of the two donors. Longitudinal TCRalpha and TCRbeta repertoire sequencing tracked T-cell clones expanding and contracting after mild COVID-19 in two donors. The cohort comprised two young, previously healthy adult volunteers, one female and one male.

Overall results and qualifications from the work: Clones that contracted from day 15 to 85 showed balanced CD4/CD8 phenotypes, whereas a second wave of clones that expanded from day 15 to 37 leaned towards CD4+. Contracting CD4+ clones were found mainly in CM and EM memory subsets, while CD8+ clones were enriched in EMRA. The detection of some responding clones in pre-infection memory suggests that pre-existing cross-reactive memory T cells joined the SARS-CoV-2 response. Only a couple of mild cases were covered by the study, and larger cohorts that include severe cases with pre-infection samples were considered necessary. The second-wave clones that peaked on day 37 were not confirmed to be SARS-CoV-2 specific.

Its CDR3 holds 15 amino acids, cysteine through phenylalanine. CDR3 DNA only is kept here, 45 bases in frame from base 1. V and J lose 1 base and 5 bases, and a span of 11 bases separates them. As encoded in the germline V gene, CDR1 is SGHDN while CDR2 is FVKESK. For this clonotype: This clone's antigen is unknown. No base qualities exist here, and no much larger clone lies one base off it.

The reads were generated on an Illumina NovaSeq 6000. TCRalpha and TCRbeta cDNA libraries were built by 5'RACE with constant-segment primers, adding sample barcodes and unique molecular identifiers. RNA was extracted from every sample with Trizol reagent. Amplification of the libraries took two PCR steps, and the second step added a second sample barcode plus Illumina TruSeq adapters. Sequencing of libraries was performed on an Illumina NovaSeq with 2 x 150 bp paired-end reads. The paper's data handling went like this. With migec v1.2.7, reads were demultiplexed and then collapsed into UMI-guided consensus sequences. With mixcr v2.1.11, UMI consensuses were aligned to TRA and TRB V and J templates and assembled into clonotypes. A clonotype was counted as expanded or contracted only when both edgeR and NoisET called the clonotype significant, with the noise models trained on biological replicates. For edgeR calls, the thresholds were a false discovery rate-adjusted p below 0.01 and a log2 fold-change of 1. As an exploratory analysis of dynamics, max-normalized trajectories of the 1000 most abundant clonotypes were examined by PCA with hierarchical clustering. Each responding clone was given a CD4 or CD8 phenotype based on the CD4+ and CD8+ repertoires, which had been sequenced separately. TCRdb handled the public reads itself, with Q25 trimming in fastp and clone calling in MiXCR, and kept productive beta chains. Rows with a matching CDR3 protein are joined into one entry that keeps the most common DNA and genes. TCRdb, rather than the study authors, made the V and J calls. Within this sample are about 360,000 distinct CDR3 sequences, with 14% of them counted one time only. 22% of the sample comes from the top ten.

Ficoll-Paque density gradient centrifugation was used to isolate PBMCs. This chain is built from TRBV14 and TRBJ1-4; no confident D gene assignment can be made. The sample was PBMCs or a T cell subset sorted from them (not recorded which). The TCR originated in a man between 18 and 29 years old who had mild COVID-19 (a few samples of this study predate the infection). The sample titles of this study are shuffled in the database, so cell type and time point are left out; the donor was told from shared clones. The DNA sequence is as follows: TGTGCCAGCAGCCAAGGCTACGGACGAAATGAAAAACTGTTTTTT. It encodes CASSQGYGRNEKLFF.